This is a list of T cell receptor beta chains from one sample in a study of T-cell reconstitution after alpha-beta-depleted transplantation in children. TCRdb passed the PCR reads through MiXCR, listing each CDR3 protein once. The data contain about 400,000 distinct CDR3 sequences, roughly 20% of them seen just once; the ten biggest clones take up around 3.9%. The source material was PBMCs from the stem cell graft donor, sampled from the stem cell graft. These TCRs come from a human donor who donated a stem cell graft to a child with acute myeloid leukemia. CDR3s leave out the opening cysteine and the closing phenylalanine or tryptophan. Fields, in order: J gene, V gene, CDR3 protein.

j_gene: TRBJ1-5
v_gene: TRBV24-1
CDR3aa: ATAQGNQPQH

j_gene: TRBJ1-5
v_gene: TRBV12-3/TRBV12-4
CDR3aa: ASSPGTGGDQPQH

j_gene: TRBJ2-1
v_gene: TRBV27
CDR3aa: ASGPGQGAYNEQF

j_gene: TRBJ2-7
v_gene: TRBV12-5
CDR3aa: ASHDRGPSYEQY

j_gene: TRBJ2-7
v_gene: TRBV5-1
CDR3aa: ASSLAAGAAPYEQY

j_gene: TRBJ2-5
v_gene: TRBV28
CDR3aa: ASSRPSETQY

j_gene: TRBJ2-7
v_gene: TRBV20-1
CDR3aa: SASLLSNEQY

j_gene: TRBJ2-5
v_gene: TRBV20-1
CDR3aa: SARSQTSGTTQETQY

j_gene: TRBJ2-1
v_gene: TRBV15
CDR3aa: ATSRTYNEQF

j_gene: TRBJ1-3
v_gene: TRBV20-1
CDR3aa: SARVPDRGNTIY

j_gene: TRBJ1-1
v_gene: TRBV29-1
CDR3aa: SVTRGNTEAF

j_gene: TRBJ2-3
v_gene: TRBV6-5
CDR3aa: ASSSSLNRGTDTQY

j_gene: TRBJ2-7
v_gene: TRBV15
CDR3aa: ATSHRLHYEQY

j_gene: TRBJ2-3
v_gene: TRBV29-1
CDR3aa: SVRGLAVDTQY

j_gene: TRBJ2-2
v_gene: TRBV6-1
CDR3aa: ASSRRDLLNTGELF

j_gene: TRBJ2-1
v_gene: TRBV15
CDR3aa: ATSREKVPGLVGGINEQF

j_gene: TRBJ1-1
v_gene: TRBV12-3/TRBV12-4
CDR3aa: ASSAGLGVNTEAF

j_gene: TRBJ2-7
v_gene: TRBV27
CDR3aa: ASSLRPGKLAGVWHEQY

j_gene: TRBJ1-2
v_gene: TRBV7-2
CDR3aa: ASRIQGDGYT

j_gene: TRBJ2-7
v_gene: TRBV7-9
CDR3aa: ASSLTGFYEQY

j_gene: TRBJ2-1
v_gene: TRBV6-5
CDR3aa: ASSYAGGVWNEQF

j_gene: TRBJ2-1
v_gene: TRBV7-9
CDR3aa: ASSPLSVGGNEQF

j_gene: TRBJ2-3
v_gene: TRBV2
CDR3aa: ASSRQGPGDTQY

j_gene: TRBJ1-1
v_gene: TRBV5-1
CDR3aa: ASAGEARTEAF

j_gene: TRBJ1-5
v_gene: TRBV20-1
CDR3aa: SAGLLRAPNQPQH

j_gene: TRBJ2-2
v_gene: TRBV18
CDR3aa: ASSPRTGELF

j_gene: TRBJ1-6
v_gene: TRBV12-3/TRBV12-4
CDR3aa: ASSHRDYDSPLH

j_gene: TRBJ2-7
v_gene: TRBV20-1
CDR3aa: SADRANDEQY

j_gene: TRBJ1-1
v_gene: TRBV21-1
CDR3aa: ASSPQDSSMNTEAF

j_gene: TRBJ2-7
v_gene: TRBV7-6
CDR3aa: ASGGGSYEQY

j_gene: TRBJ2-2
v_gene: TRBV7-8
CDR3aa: ASSLALGPKVAGSCF

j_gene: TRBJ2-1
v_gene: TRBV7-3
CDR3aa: ASSLTGGSGYNEQF

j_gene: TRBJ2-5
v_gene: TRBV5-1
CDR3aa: ASSLQGARETQY

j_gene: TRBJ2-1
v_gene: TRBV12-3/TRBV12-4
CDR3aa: ASSSQLAEQF

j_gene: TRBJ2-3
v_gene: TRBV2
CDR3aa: ASSQRDTQY

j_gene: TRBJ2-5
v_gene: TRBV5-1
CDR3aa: ASSLEGDQETQY

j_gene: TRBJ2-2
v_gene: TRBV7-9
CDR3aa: ASSSSH

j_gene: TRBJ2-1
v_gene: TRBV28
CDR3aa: ASIGLAGFYNEQF

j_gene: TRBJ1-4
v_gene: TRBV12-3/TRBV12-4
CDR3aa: ATTPGAASNEKLF

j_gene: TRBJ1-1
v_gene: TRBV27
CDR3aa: ASRRQGAEAF

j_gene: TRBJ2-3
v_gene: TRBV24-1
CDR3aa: ATSDPGLAGWADTQY

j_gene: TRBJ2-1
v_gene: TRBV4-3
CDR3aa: ASRSSADEQF

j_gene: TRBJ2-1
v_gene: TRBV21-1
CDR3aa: ASRASREDVADYNEQF